This TCR beta chain is drawn from a study of blood T cells in healthy people across ages. Study conclusions and caveats: Estimates drawn from one million T cells were deemed to understate diversity.

Concerning this clonotype itself: Antigen unknown.

With a J-beta primer mix and a sample-barcoded 5' primer, a second PCR ran about 7 to 12 cycles. With 12 random nucleotides, a template-switch adaptor tagged each individual cDNA molecule. One entry per CDR3 protein results from TCRdb running MiXCR on the 5' RACE reads. Seen here are 1.2 million to 1.5 million distinct CDR3 sequences, 42% observed once, and the top ten hold around 8%. Germline values: CDR1 ENHRY, CDR2 SYGVKD. CDR3 size: 14 residues. Trimming left V 7 bases short and J 0 bases short, with 12 bases between. The chain recombines TRBV10-3 with TRBJ1-1, with D unresolved. The specimen was blood. This TCR came from a woman aged 18-29 years in good health. The CDR3 DNA follows: TGTGCCATCACCATAGACATGATGAACACTGAAGCTTTCTTT. Translation gives CAITIDMMNTEAFF.